Listed below are T cell receptor beta chains from one sample, sequenced in a study of T cells in Graves' hyperthyroidism and ophthalmopathy. TCRdb ran MiXCR on the multiplex PCR reads and lists one entry per CDR3 protein. Altogether around 540,000 distinct CDR3 sequences are present, around 42% being singletons, with the ten largest covering just under 8.5%. The sample was peripheral blood or thyroid tissue (not recorded which). Receptors were obtained from a woman aged 18-30 years with Graves' hyperthyroidism. The CDR3 runs from the conserved cysteine through the conserved F or W. Each record gives: clone size, J gene, D gene, V gene, CDR3 protein, CDR3 DNA. D genes are given only for firm matches. The listing skips clone size in some rows; elsewhere it reads once, few, many or a size class.

abundance: few; j_gene: TRBJ2-7; d_gene: .; v_gene: TRBV20-1; CDR3aa: CSAGLGAHSYEQYF; CDR3nt: TGCAGTGCGGGGCTAGGGGCTCACTCCTACGAGCAGTACTTC
abundance: once; j_gene: TRBJ2-7; d_gene: TRBD1; v_gene: TRBV10-3; CDR3aa: CATNPGQTPYEQYF; CDR3nt: TGCGCCACCAACCCGGGACAGACACCCTACGAGCAGTACTTC
abundance: many; j_gene: TRBJ1-4; d_gene: TRBD1; v_gene: TRBV10-3; CDR3aa: CAIRPGTGDEKLFF; CDR3nt: TGTGCCATCAGACCCGGGACAGGGGATGAAAAACTGTTTTTT
abundance: .; j_gene: TRBJ2-7; d_gene: .; v_gene: TRBV2; CDR3aa: CASTSPNLYEQYF; CDR3nt: TGTGCCAGCACCAGCCCCAACCTCTACGAGCAGTACTTC
abundance: .; j_gene: TRBJ2-7; d_gene: .; v_gene: TRBV10-2; CDR3aa: CASTSPVDEQYF; CDR3nt: TGCGCCAGCACTAGCCCGGTCGACGAGCAGTACTTC
abundance: .; j_gene: TRBJ2-3; d_gene: TRBD2; v_gene: TRBV10-3; CDR3aa: CAIGRLAGGTDTQYF; CDR3nt: TGTGCCATCGGGAGACTAGCGGGAGGCACAGATACGCAGTATTTT
abundance: .; j_gene: TRBJ2-5; d_gene: .; v_gene: TRBV14; CDR3aa: CASSQEVAVEETQYF; CDR3nt: TGTGCCAGCAGCCAAGAGGTAGCGGTCGAAGAGACCCAGTACTTC
abundance: many; j_gene: TRBJ2-5; d_gene: TRBD1; v_gene: TRBV24-1; CDR3aa: CATSETGTGQETQYF; CDR3nt: TGTGCCACCAGTGAGACCGGGACAGGGCAGGAGACCCAGTACTTC
abundance: .; j_gene: TRBJ1-2; d_gene: .; v_gene: TRBV7-2; CDR3aa: CASNLDSNYGYTF; CDR3nt: TGTGCCAGCAACTTAGACAGTAACTATGGCTACACCTTC
abundance: .; j_gene: TRBJ1-2; d_gene: .; v_gene: TRBV29-1; CDR3aa: CSFPVNPNYGYTF; CDR3nt: TGCAGCTTTCCCGTAAATCCTAACTATGGCTACACCTTC
abundance: .; j_gene: TRBJ1-5; d_gene: .; v_gene: TRBV19; CDR3aa: CASSIAGSNQPQHF; CDR3nt: TGTGCCAGTAGTATTGCGGGCAGCAATCAGCCCCAGCATTTT
abundance: few; j_gene: TRBJ1-3; d_gene: .; v_gene: TRBV12-3/TRBV12-4; CDR3aa: CASSQASENTIYF; CDR3nt: TGTGCCAGCAGCCAAGCCTCGGAAAACACCATATATTTT
abundance: .; j_gene: TRBJ2-7; d_gene: .; v_gene: TRBV12-3/TRBV12-4; CDR3aa: CASSPPTGTGYEQYF; CDR3nt: TGTGCCAGCAGTCCTCCAACCGGGACTGGCTACGAGCAGTACTTC